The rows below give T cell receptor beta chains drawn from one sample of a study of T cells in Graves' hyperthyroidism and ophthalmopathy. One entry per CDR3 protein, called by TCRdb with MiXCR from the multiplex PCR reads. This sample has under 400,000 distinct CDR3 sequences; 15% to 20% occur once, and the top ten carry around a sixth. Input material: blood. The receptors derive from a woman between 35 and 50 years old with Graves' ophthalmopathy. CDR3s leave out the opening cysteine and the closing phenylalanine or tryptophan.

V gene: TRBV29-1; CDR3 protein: SVEGWGYGYT
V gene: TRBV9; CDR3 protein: ASSNAHSGNTIY
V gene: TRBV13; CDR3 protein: ASSAWDGKNIQY
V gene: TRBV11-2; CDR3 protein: ASRATRYSYEQY
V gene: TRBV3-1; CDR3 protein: ASSQVGGGLSGTEAF
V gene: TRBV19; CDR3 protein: ASSKSSGSVVYEQY
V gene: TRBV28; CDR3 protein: ASSPGGLAYEQY
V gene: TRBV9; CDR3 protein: ASGTSGSNPNTGELF
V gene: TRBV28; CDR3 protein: ASSPSYRVQNTEAF
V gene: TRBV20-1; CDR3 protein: SAVNSDGYT
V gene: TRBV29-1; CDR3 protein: SVGIGGRGGETQY
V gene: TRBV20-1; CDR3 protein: SASPLQRTETQY
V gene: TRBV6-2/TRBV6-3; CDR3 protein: ASSSGQGWVEAF
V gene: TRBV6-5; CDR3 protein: ASSYIGGIPLSGYT
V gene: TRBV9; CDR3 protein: ASSETGTGPYEQY
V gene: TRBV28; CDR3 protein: ASSLGGSETYEQY
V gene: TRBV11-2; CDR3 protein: ASRRTGGAFVNTEAF
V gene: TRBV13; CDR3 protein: ASSLAERTGELF
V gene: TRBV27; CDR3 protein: ASSLGTGTPFYEQY
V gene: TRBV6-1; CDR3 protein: ASSGDDYGYT
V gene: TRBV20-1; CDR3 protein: SARVTRRYEQY
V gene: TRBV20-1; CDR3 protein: SASLGGLNTEAF
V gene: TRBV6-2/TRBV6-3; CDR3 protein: ASSFRGLAGGYKTQY